A selection of T cell receptor beta chains follows, all from one sample in a study of CD4+ T cells in melanoma. Generated by immunoSEQ multiplex PCR, the TCRdb table keeps only in-frame clones and is missing some. This table holds about 10,000 clones, roughly 65% found once. The sequencing input was cells from a culture (not recorded whether cultured in vitro). The receptors were sampled from a human donor with melanoma. The CDR3 runs from the conserved cysteine through the conserved F or W. The D gene is left open where the match is weak. Not every row has a clone size; where given, it reads once, few, many or a size class.

D gene	V gene	J gene	clone size	CDR3 DNA	CDR3 protein
.	TRBV14	TRBJ1-3	.	TGTGCCAGCAGCCAACGGACTTCTGGAAACACCATATATTTT	CASSQRTSGNTIYF
.	TRBV7-2	TRBJ1-1	.	TGTGCCAGCAGCTTAGGGCTACAGTTGAACACTGAAGCTTTCTTT	CASSLGLQLNTEAFF
TRBD2	TRBV7-8	TRBJ2-5	.	TGTGCCAGCAGCGAATCCGGCGCGGCGGGGGAAGAGACCCAGTACTTC	CASSESGAAGEETQYF
.	TRBV19	TRBJ1-5	once	TGTGCCAGCAAGGGTGTTGCGAATCAGCCCCAGCATTTT	CASKGVANQPQHF
TRBD1	TRBV11-2	TRBJ1-1	.	TGTGCCAGCAGCCCCATCGGGCAGGGGGATCCCTACACTGAAGCTTTCTTT	CASSPIGQGDPYTEAFF
.	TRBV27	TRBJ2-1	.	TGTGCCAGCAGGGGCTCCTACAATGAGCAGTTCTTC	CASRGSYNEQFF
TRBD1	TRBV7-3	TRBJ2-3	.	TGTGCCAGCAGCTTGACAGGGTTCTTTGCAGATACGCAGTATTTT	CASSLTGFFADTQYF
.	TRBV18	TRBJ2-5	.	TGTGCCAGCTCACCACCCCTCGGCAGATCCCAAGAGACCCAGTACTTC	CASSPPLGRSQETQYF
.	TRBV2	TRBJ2-1	few	TGTGCCAGCAGTCCCGATCCCTTTTACAATGAGCAGTTCTTC	CASSPDPFYNEQFF
.	TRBV29-1	TRBJ1-4	once	TGCAGCGTTCCCAGGGACGGGGATGAAAAACTGTTTTTT	CSVPRDGDEKLFF
.	TRBV5-6	TRBJ2-5	.	TGTGCCAGCAGCTTGAGGCAATTTACTGCCTACCAAGAGACCCAGTACTTC	CASSLRQFTAYQETQYF
.	TRBV11-1	TRBJ2-2	.	TGTGCCAGCAGCTTAGACGGCGAAGGGGACACCGGGGAGCTGTTTTTT	CASSLDGEGDTGELFF
TRBD1	TRBV7-9	TRBJ1-2	.	TGTGCCAGCAGCTTAGGGGACAGGGCGGCACGCTATGGCTACACCTTC	CASSLGDRAARYGYTF
.	TRBV6-6	TRBJ2-7	.	TGTGCCAGCAGTTACTCACGCCCCGGGAAAGGCGAGCAGTACTTC	CASSYSRPGKGEQYF
.	TRBV29-1	TRBJ2-1	.	TGCAGCGAGGACGGGCGGTACAATGAGCAGTTCTTC	CSEDGRYNEQFF
.	TRBV18	TRBJ2-7	.	TGTGCCAGCTCACCGTCGATCAGGGGGGGCGAGCAGTACTTC	CASSPSIRGGEQYF
.	TRBV2	TRBJ1-5	once	TGTGCCAGCAAGAGCGGTCAGCCCCAGCATTTT	CASKSGQPQHF
TRBD2	TRBV5-1	TRBJ2-7	.	TGCGCCAGCAGCCGGGGGGGTCAAGGTCGCTACGAGCAGTACTTC	CASSRGGQGRYEQYF
.	TRBV30	TRBJ2-7	.	TGTGCCTGGAGAAGGGTGGGGCTGTACTACGAGCAGTACTTC	CAWRRVGLYYEQYF
.	TRBV11-2	TRBJ2-2	.	TGTGCCAGCAGCTTTCTTGGACAGAGGAACACCGGGGAGCTGTTTTTT	CASSFLGQRNTGELFF
.	TRBV6-6	TRBJ1-2	.	TGTGCCAGCATGATGGACGGGAATAACTATGGCTACACCTTC	CASMMDGNNYGYTF
.	TRBV27	TRBJ1-1	.	TGTGCCAGCAGAGAGGCCGGGACTGAAACTCGGAGAACTGAAGCTTTCTTT	CASREAGTETRRTEAFF
TRBD1	TRBV6-1	TRBJ1-5	few	TGTGCCAGCAGTTGGGACAGGGACAATCAGCCCCAGCATTTT	CASSWDRDNQPQHF
.	TRBV5-1	TRBJ1-5	.	TGCGCCAGCAGCACCGGGACACCTAATCAGCCCCAGCATTTT	CASSTGTPNQPQHF
.	TRBV5-1	TRBJ2-7	few	TGCGCCAGCAGCCGTCAACAGGCCTACGAGCAGTACTTC	CASSRQQAYEQYF
.	TRBV7-8	TRBJ2-5	.	TGTGCCAGCAGCTGGGGGGGCGAAGCGACCCAGTACTTC	CASSWGGEATQYF
.	TRBV29-1	TRBJ2-3	.	TGCAGCGTTGAAGATCGGGTCGAGGTGAGCACAGATACGCAGTATTTT	CSVEDRVEVSTDTQYF
TRBD1	TRBV10-3	TRBJ1-1	.	TGTGCCATCAGTGGGGACAGGGGATTGGACACTGAAGCTTTCTTT	CAISGDRGLDTEAFF
.	TRBV2	TRBJ2-7	.	TGTGCCAGCGGGGACTCCAGATACGAGCAGTACTTC	CASGDSRYEQYF
.	TRBV7-9	TRBJ2-3	.	TGTGCCAGCAGCTCTGTCTCAGATACGCAGTATTTT	CASSSVSDTQYF
TRBD1	TRBV7-2	TRBJ1-1	.	TGTGCCAGCAGCTTATCCGGGACAGGGGGCGAGGGAACTGAAGCTTTCTTT	CASSLSGTGGEGTEAFF
TRBD1	TRBV5-8	TRBJ1-2	.	TGTGCCAGCACCTCGGGGACAGGGGGCTTCCGTGGCTATGGCTACACCTTC	CASTSGTGGFRGYGYTF
.	TRBV2	TRBJ2-3	.	TGTGCCAGTACCCCCGCTCATAAAGATACGCAGTATTTT	CASTPAHKDTQYF
TRBD1	TRBV4-1	TRBJ1-4	.	TGCGCCAGCAGCCGTGGACAGGGAGGGAATGAAAAACTGTTTTTT	CASSRGQGGNEKLFF
TRBD1	TRBV6-5	TRBJ2-7	few	TGTGCCAGCAGAATCGGACAGGGCGCCTACGAGCAGTACTTC	CASRIGQGAYEQYF
.	TRBV7-3	TRBJ1-3	few	TGTGCCAGCAGCTTACAGGGTGGGATCTCTGGAAACACCATATATTTT	CASSLQGGISGNTIYF
TRBD1	TRBV19	TRBJ1-1	.	TGTGCCAGTAGGGCGGGACAGGAGAACACTGAAGCTTTCTTT	CASRAGQENTEAFF
.	TRBV2	TRBJ2-1	.	TGTGCCAGCAGTCTACGCGTGGGAAGAGCTGAGCAGTTCTTC	CASSLRVGRAEQFF
TRBD1	TRBV30	TRBJ2-2	few	TGTGCCTGGACAGGGGGCACCGGGGAGCTGTTTTTT	CAWTGGTGELFF
.	TRBV2	TRBJ2-1	.	TGTGCCAGCAGTGAAGAGGGGAGTGATCGCAATGAGCAGTTCTTC	CASSEEGSDRNEQFF
TRBD1	TRBV6-5	TRBJ2-7	once	TGTGCCAGCAGTTTGAGCCCGGGACAGGGCCACTACGAGCAGTACTTC	CASSLSPGQGHYEQYF
.	TRBV4-2	TRBJ1-5	.	TGTGCCAGCAGCCAACTGCTCTGGGGGGAACAGCCCCAGCATTTT	CASSQLLWGEQPQHF
.	TRBV6-1	TRBJ2-3	.	TGTGCATCCAGCCGGGACTTCCTTAGCATTGAGCAGTATTTT	CASSRDFLSIEQYF
TRBD1	TRBV6-6	TRBJ1-1	medium-sized	TGTGCCAGCAACCATGTTAGGACAGGACTGAACACTGAAGCTTTCTTT	CASNHVRTGLNTEAFF